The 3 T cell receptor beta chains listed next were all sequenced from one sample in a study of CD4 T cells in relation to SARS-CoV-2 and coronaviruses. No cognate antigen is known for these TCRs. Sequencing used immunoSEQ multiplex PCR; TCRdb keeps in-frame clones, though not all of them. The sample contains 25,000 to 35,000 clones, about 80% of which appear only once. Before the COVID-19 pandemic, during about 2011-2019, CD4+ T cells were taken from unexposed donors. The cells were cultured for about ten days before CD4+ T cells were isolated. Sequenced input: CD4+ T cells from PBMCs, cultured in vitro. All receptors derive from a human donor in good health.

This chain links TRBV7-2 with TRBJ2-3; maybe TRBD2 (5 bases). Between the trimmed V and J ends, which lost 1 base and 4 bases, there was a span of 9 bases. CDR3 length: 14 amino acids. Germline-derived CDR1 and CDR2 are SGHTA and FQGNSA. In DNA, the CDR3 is TGTGCCAGCAGCTTAGTGGGAGTCGCAGATACGCAGTATTTT. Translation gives CASSLVGVADTQYF.

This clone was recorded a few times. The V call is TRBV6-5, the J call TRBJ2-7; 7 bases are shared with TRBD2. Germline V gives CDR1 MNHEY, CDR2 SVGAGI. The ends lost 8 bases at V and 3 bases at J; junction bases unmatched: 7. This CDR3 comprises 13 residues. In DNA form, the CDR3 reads TGTGCCAGCCGGGAGGACAAGTACTACGAGCAGTACTTC. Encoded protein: CASREDKYYEQYF.

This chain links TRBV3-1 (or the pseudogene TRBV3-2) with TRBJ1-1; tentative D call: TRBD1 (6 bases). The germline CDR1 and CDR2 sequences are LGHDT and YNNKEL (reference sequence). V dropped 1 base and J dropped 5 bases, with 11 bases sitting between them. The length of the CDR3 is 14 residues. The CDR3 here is CASSQGTGRTEAFF. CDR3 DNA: TGTGCCAGCAGCCAAGGAACAGGGAGGACTGAAGCTTTCTTT.